This entry lists 2 T cell receptor beta chains sequenced from one sample in a study of cytomegalovirus exposure and HLA in healthy donors. The PCR had 60 Vbeta and 13 Jbeta primers. The repertoire was sequenced with immunoSEQ multiplex PCR; TCRdb's copy has only in-frame clones and lacks some. Its table lists around 200,000 clones. Sequenced material: PBMCs. These TCRs come from a girl aged 2-9 years in good health and CMV-seropositive.

The rearrangement uses TRBV7-9 and TRBJ2-7; TRBD2 matches at 7 bases. Trimming removed 1 base from V and 5 bases from J; junction bases left unmatched: 14. The CDR3 sequence is 17 residues long. In germline, CDR1 is SEHNR, CDR2 FQNEAQ (reference sequence). The CDR3: CASSLGRRRETNHEQYF. CDR3 coding DNA: TGTGCCAGCAGCTTAGGCCGGCGGCGGGAGACTAACCACGAGCAGTACTTC. The full variable domain, with the rest looked up from reference TRBV7-9 and TRBJ2-7, is DTGVSQNPRHKITKRGQNVTFRCDPISEHNRLYWYRQTLGQGPEFLTYFQNEAQLEKSRLLSDRFSAERPKGSFSTLEIQRTEQGDSAMYLCASSLGRRRETNHEQYFGPGTRLTVT.

J is TRBJ2-3 and V is TRBV5-4, with D possibly matching TRBD2 (5 bases). V was cut by 1 base and J by 0 bases, with 9 bases left in between. This CDR3 is built from 15 residues. CDR1 and CDR2 (germline): SGHNT, YYREEE (reference sequence). The CDR3 DNA follows: TGTGCCAGCAGCTTGTGGGGAGACAGCACAGATACGCAGTATTTT. Residues: CASSLWGDSTDTQYF.